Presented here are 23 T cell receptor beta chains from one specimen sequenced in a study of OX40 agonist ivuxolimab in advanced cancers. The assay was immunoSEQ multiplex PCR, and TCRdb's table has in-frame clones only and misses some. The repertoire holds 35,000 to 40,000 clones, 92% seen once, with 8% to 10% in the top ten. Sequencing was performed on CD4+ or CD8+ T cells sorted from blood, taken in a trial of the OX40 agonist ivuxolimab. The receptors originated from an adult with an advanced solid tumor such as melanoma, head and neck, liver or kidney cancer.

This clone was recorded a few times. The chain's CDR3 is CASSYSATHTDTQYF. The DNA for the CDR3 is TGTGCCAGCAGTTACTCAGCGACACACACAGATACGCAGTATTTT. The chain has TRBV6-5 and TRBJ2-3, with D unresolved. Trimming cost V 0 bases and J 2 bases, with 9 bases left between them. This CDR3 spans 15 amino acids. The germline V gene encodes CDR1 MNHEY and CDR2 SVGAGI.

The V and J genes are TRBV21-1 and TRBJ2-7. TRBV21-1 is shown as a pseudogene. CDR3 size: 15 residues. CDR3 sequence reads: CASSKVARGGDEQYV. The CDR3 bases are TGTGCCAGCAGCAAAGTTGCCAGGGGAGGCGACGAGCAGTACGTC.

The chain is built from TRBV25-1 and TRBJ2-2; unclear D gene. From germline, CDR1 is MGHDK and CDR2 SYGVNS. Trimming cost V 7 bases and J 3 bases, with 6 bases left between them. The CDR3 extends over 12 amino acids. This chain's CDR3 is CASTPYTGELFF. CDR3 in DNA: TGTGCCAGCACTCCGTACACCGGGGAGCTGTTTTTT.

CDR3 residues: CASSSTEASGTYNEQFF. CDR3 DNA sequence: TGTGCCAGCAGCTCTACCGAGGCTAGCGGAACTTACAATGAGCAGTTCTTC. The gene calls are TRBV7-9 and TRBJ2-1, with TRBD2 identical over 7 bases. In germline, CDR1 is SEHNR, CDR2 FQNEAQ (reference sequence). This CDR3 spans 17 amino acids. V shed 4 bases, J shed 4 bases, and the junction held 13 bases outside the gene matches.

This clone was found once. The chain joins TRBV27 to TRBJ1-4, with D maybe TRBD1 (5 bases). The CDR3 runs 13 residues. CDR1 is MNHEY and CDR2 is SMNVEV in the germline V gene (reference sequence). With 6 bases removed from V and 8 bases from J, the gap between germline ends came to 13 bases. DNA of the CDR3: TGTGCCAGCAGGGGACTTGAAGAAGAAAAACTGTTTTTT. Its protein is CASRGLEEEKLFF.

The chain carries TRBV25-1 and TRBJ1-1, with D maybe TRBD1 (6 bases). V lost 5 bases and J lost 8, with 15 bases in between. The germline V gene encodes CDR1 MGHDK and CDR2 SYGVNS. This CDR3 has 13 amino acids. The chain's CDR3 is CASSPGTRREAFF. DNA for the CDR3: TGTGCCAGCAGTCCCGGGACACGCCGGGAAGCTTTCTTT. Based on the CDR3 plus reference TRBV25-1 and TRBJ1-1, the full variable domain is EADIYQTPRYLVIGTGKKITLECSQTMGHDKMYWYQQDPGMELHLIHYSYGVNSTEKGDLSSESTVSRIRTEHFPLTLESARPSHTSQYLCASSPGTRREAFFGQGTRLTVV.

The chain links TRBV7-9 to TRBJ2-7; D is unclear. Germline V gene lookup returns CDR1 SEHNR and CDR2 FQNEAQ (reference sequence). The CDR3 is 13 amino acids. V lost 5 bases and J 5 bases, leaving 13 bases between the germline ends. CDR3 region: CASSRQGAHEQYV. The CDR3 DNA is TGTGCCAGCAGCCGACAAGGCGCCCACGAGCAGTACGTC.

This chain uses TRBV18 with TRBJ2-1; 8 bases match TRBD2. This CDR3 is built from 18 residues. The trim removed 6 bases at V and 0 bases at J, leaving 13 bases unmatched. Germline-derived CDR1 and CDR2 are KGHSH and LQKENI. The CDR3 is CASSIAGNSYSSYNEQFF. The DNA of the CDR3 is TGTGCCAGCTCCATAGCGGGAAACTCCTATAGCTCCTACAATGAGCAGTTCTTC.

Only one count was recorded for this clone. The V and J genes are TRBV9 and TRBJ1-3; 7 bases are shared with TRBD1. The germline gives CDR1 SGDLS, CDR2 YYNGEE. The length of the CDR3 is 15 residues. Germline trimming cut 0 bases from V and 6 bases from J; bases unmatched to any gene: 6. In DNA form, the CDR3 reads TGTGCCAGCAGCGTAGGAAGGGGGCGGGAAAACACCATATATTTT. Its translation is CASSVGRGRENTIYF.

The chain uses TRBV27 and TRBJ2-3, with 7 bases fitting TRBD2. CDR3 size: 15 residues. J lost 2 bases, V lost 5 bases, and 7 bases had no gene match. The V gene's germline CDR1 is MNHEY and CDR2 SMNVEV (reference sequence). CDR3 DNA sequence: TGTGCCAGCAGTCTGGGGGAGGGGATCACAGATACGCAGTATTTT. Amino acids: CASSLGEGITDTQYF.

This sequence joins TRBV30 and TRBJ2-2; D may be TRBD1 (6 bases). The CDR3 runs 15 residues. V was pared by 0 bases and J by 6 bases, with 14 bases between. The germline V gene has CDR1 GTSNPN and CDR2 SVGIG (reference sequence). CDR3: CAWSVVRGSAGELFF. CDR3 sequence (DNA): TGTGCCTGGAGTGTAGTAAGGGGGTCAGCCGGGGAGCTGTTTTTT.

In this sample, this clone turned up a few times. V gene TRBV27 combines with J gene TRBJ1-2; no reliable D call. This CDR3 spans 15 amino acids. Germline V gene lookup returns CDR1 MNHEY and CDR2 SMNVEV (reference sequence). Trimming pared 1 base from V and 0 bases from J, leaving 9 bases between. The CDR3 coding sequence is TGTGCCAGCAGTTTATTAAGAGACCCTAACTATGGCTACACCTTC. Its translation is CASSLLRDPNYGYTF.

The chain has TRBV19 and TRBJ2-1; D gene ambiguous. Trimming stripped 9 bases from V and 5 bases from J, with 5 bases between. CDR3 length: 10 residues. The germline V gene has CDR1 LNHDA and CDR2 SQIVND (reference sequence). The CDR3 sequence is CARTDNEQFF. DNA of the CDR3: TGTGCCAGGACCGACAATGAGCAGTTCTTC.

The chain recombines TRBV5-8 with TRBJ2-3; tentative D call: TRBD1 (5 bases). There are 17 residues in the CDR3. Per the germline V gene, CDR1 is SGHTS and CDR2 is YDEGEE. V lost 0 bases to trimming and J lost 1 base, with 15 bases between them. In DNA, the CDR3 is TGTGCCAGCAGCTTGGACAGGCCACGAAGGGGCACAGATACGCAGTATTTT. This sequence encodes CASSLDRPRRGTDTQYF.

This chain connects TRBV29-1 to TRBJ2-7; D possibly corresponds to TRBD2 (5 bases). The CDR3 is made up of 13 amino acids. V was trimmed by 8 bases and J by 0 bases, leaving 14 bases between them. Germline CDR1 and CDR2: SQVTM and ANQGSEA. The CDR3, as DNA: TGCAGCATCGGAGCGGAGAGCTCCTACGAGCAGTACTTC. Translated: CSIGAESSYEQYF.

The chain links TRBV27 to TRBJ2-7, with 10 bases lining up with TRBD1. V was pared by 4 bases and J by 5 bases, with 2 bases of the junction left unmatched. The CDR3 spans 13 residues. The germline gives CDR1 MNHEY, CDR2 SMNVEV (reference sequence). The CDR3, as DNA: TGTGCCAGCAGTTCCGGGACAGGGGACGAGCAGTACGTC. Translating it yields CASSSGTGDEQYV.

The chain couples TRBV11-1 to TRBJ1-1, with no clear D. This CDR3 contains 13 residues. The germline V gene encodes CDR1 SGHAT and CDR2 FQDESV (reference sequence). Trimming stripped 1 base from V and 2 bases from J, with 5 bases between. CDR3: CASSLGPNTEAFF. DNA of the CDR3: TGTGCCAGCAGCTTAGGACCTAACACTGAAGCTTTCTTT.

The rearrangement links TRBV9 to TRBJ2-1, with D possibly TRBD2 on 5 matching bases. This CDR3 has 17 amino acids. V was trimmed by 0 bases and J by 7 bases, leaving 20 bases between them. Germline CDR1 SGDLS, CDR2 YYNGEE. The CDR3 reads CASSVEVGLGSINEQFF. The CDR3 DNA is TGTGCCAGCAGCGTAGAGGTCGGACTTGGCTCAATAAATGAGCAGTTCTTC. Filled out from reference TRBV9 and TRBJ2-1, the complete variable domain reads DSGVTQTPKHLITATGQRVTLRCSPRSGDLSVYWYQQSLDQGLQFLIQYYNGEERAKGNILERFSAQQFPDLHSELNLSSLELGDSALYFCASSVEVGLGSINEQFFGPGTRLTVL.

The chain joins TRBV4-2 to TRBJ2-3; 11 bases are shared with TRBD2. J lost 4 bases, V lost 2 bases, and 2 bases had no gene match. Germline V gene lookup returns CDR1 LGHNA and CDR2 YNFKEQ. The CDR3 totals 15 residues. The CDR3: CASSQTSGSPDTQYF. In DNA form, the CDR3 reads TGTGCCAGCAGCCAAACTAGCGGGAGCCCAGATACGCAGTATTTT.

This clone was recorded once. The CDR3 loop reads CASSQDRRYGYTF. The CDR3 DNA reads as TGTGCCAGCAGCCAAGACAGGCGGTATGGCTACACCTTC. The rearrangement joins TRBV14 to TRBJ1-2; D not certain. The V gene lost 0 bases and the J gene lost 5 bases, with 7 bases spanning the gap. From germline, CDR1 is SGHDN and CDR2 FVKESK. This CDR3 is built from 13 residues. Full variable domain (outside the CDR3, taken from reference TRBV14 and TRBJ1-2): EAGVTQFPSHSVIEKGQTVTLRCDPISGHDNLYWYRRVMGKEIKFLLHFVKESKQDESGMPNNRFLAERTGGTYSTLKVQPAELEDSGVYFCASSQDRRYGYTFGSGTRLTVV.

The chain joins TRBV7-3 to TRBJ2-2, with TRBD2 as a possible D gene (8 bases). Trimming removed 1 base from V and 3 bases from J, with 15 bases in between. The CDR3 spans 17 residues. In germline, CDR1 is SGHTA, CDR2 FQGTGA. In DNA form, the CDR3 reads TGTGCCAGCAGCTTAAGCCCCGGGAGGGGGCACACCGGGGAGCTGTTTTTT. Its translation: CASSLSPGRGHTGELFF.

The CDR3 bases are TGTGCCAGCAGCTACCGGGACAAGTACAATGAGCAGTTCTTC. Residues: CASSYRDKYNEQFF. The J gene is TRBJ2-1, the V gene TRBV11-3, with a possible D match to TRBD1 (6 bases). The CDR3 runs 14 residues. Germline V gene data show CDR1 as SGHNT and CDR2 as YENEEA. V lost 4 bases and J lost 4, with 11 bases in between.

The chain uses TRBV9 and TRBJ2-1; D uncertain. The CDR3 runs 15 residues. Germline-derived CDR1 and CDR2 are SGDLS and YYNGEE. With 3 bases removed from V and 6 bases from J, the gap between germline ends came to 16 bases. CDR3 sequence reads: CASSASGSRTNEQFF. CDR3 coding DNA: TGTGCCAGCAGCGCCTCAGGTTCCCGGACCAATGAGCAGTTCTTC.